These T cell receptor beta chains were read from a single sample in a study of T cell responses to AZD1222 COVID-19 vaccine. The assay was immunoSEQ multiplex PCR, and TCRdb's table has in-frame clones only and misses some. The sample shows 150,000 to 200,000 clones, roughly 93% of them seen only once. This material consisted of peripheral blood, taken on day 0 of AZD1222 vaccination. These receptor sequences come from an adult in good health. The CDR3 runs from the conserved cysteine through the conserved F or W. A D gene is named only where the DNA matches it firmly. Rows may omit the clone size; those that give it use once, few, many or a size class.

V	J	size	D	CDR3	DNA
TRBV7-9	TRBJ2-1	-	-	CASSLDNADEQFF	TGTGCCAGCAGCTTAGACAACGCGGATGAGCAGTTCTTC
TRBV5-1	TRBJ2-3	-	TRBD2	CASSFGSSGSPDTQYF	TGCGCCAGCAGCTTTGGGTCTAGCGGGAGCCCAGATACGCAGTATTTT
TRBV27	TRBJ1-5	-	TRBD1	CASTTGGQPQHF	TGTGCCAGCACGACAGGGGGCCAGCCCCAGCATTTT
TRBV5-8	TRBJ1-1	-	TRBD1	CASSLGDRVTEAFF	TGTGCCAGCAGCTTGGGGGACAGGGTAACTGAAGCTTTCTTT
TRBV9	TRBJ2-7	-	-	CASSSDGSDEQYF	TGTGCCAGCAGCTCTGACGGGTCCGACGAGCAGTACTTC
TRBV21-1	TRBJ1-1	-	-	CASSKEGSRGTEGAFF	TGTGCCAGCAGCAAAGAAGGTAGCAGGGGCACGGAGGGGGCTTTCTTT
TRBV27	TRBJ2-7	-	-	CASSRGGASSYEQYF	TGTGCCAGCAGTCGGGGTGGGGCGAGCTCCTACGAGCAGTACTTC
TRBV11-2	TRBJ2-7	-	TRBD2	CASSLVLAGNLEQYF	TGTGCCAGCAGCTTAGTCCTAGCGGGAAACCTCGAGCAGTACTTC
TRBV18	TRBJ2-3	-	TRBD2	CASSTTSGGASSTDTQYF	TGTGCCAGCTCAACGACTAGCGGGGGGGCCTCTAGCACAGATACGCAGTATTTT
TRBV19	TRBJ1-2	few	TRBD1	CASRRPGQGALGYTF	TGTGCCAGTAGACGACCGGGACAGGGGGCGCTTGGCTACACCTTC
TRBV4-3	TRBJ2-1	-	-	CASSQERYYNEQFF	TGCGCCAGCAGCCAAGAACGGTACTACAATGAGCAGTTCTTC
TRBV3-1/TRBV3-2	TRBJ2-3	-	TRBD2	CASSRGSGEADTQYF	TGTGCCAGCAGCAGGGGTAGCGGGGAGGCAGATACGCAGTATTTT
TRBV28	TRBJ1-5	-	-	CASSPRLIQPQHF	TGTGCCAGCAGCCCCCGTTTAATCCAGCCCCAGCATTTT
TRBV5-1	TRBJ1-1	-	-	CASSLRAMNTEAFF	TGCGCCAGCAGCTTGAGGGCCATGAACACTGAAGCTTTCTTT
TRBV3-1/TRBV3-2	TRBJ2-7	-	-	CASSQLGRDRGEQYF	TGTGCCAGCAGCCAATTAGGACGAGATCGTGGCGAGCAGTACTTC
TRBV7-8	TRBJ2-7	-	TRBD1	CASSPPGTAIFYEQYF	TGTGCCAGCAGCCCCCCCGGGACAGCAATTTTTTACGAGCAGTACTTC
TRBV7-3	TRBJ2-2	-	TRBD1	CASSSGHGQGANTGELFF	TGTGCCAGCAGCTCGGGTCACGGACAGGGAGCGAACACCGGGGAGCTGTTTTTT
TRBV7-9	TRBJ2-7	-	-	CAGEGSSYEQYF	TGTGCCGGCGAGGGGAGCTCCTACGAGCAGTACTTC
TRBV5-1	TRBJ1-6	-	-	CASSLDGGDGSPLHF	TGCGCCAGCAGCTTGGACGGGGGGGATGGTTCACCCCTCCACTTT
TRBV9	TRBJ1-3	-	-	CASSVGVESTIYF	TGTGCCAGCAGCGTAGGAGTGGAGAGCACCATATATTTT
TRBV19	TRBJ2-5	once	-	CASSIAGVGTQYF	TGTGCCAGTAGTATAGCCGGGGTCGGGACCCAGTACTTC
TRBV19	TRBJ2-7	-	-	CASSAGTQYEQYF	TGTGCCAGTAGTGCGGGGACACAATACGAGCAGTACTTC
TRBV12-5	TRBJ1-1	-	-	CASGLVMGTGTSNTEAFF	TGTGCTAGTGGTTTGGTAATGGGAACAGGGACCTCGAACACTGAAGCTTTCTTT